Following are 12 T cell receptor beta chains from one sample sequenced in a study of tumor and adjacent non-tumor tissue in lung cancer (dated by TCRdb to about 2018). The library was made by multiplex PCR. Sequencing took place on an Illumina HiSeq 2500. TCRbeta libraries were constructed through three rounds of nested PCR with primers (Table S4) according to protocols adapted from ARM-PCR. In TCRdb, the public reads were trimmed at Q25 with fastp and aligned with MiXCR, with productive beta chains retained. Here each entry gathers all rows of one CDR3 protein and keeps the most common genes and DNA. The sample table records approximately 120,000 distinct CDR3 sequences; 66% of these occur just once. Of the sample, roughly 13% falls within the top ten clones. RNA was isolated from bulk unsorted tissue, and RNA quality was assessed with a NanoDrop ND-1000 and an Agilent 2100. The sequenced material came from lung tumor tissue. The source is a man aged 25-45 years with non-small cell lung cancer.

Notes on this clonotype: One base away lies a much larger clone, so this may be a sequencing read error. This sequence joins TRBV7-8 and TRBJ1-5, with D uncertain. CDR1 and CDR2 from the germline V gene are SGHVS and FQNEAQ. The CDR3 totals 13 residues. With 8 bases removed from V and 7 bases from J, the gap between germline ends came to 15 bases. CDR3 in amino acids: CASGRAEGQPQHF. The CDR3 DNA reads as TGTGCCAGCGGCCGTGCCGAGGGACAGCCCCAGCATTTT. Complete variable domain (other parts from reference TRBV7-8 and TRBJ1-5): GAGVSQSPRYKVAKRGQDVALRCDPISGHVSLFWYQQALGQGPEFLTYFQNEAQLDKSGLPSDRFFAERPEGSVSTLKIQRTQQEDSAVYLCASGRAEGQPQHFGDGTRLSIL.

In this sample, this clonotype turned up a few times. A single base separates this from a much larger clone, so it may be a read error. CDR3 in DNA: TGCGCCAGCAGCCAAGATGAGTTAGGGGTTGCCAAAAACATTCAGTACTTC. This sequence encodes CASSQDELGVAKNIQYF. The chain joins TRBV4-1 to TRBJ2-4; the D gene is possibly TRBD1 (5 bases). V lost 0 bases and J 1 base, leaving 13 bases between the germline ends. CDR1 is MGHRA, CDR2 YSYEKL, per germline. This CDR3 has 17 residues.

As concerns this clonotype: This may come from a read error, since a much larger clone is one base off. This chain connects TRBV7-8 to TRBJ2-3; a weak D match, TRBD2 (6 bases). The CDR3 has 16 amino acids. Trimming cost V 2 bases and J 1 base, with 13 bases left between them. Looked up from germline, CDR1 is SGHVS and CDR2 is FQNEAQ. The DNA for the CDR3 is TGTGCCAGCAGCTTATCAGGGAGGTCGGGCACAGATACGCAGTATTTT. Translating it yields CASSLSGRSGTDTQYF.

Concerning this clonotype itself: This clone may be a read error of a much larger clone one base away. This sequence joins TRBV6-2 or TRBV6-3 and TRBJ2-1; D unclear. From germline, CDR1 is MNHEY and CDR2 SVGEGT. The V gene lost 6 bases and the J gene lost 6 bases, with 15 bases spanning the gap. The CDR3 spans 14 residues. The CDR3 DNA sequence: TGTGCCAGCAGATGGACCCGCGGCGGCAATGAGCAGTTCTTC. It yields the protein CASRWTRGGNEQFF.

This clonotype was found once. The genes are TRBV11-3 and TRBJ1-3, with TRBD1 matching over 8 bases. Germline V gene data show CDR1 as SGHNT and CDR2 as YENEEA. This CDR3 region has 16 residues. Trimming took 9 bases from V and 2 from J; bases not matched to a gene: 12. The DNA of the CDR3 is TGTGCCAGTAGCGAACAGGGGGGGTACCCTGGAAACACCATATATTTT. It codes for CASSEQGGYPGNTIYF.

The chain couples TRBV11-1 to TRBJ2-7; 11 bases are a match to TRBD1. The CDR3 runs 16 residues. After removal of 3 bases from V and 7 bases from J, the junction contained 11 bases not matched to a gene. CDR1 is SGHAT and CDR2 is FQDESV in the germline V gene (reference sequence). The CDR3 coding sequence is TGTGCCAGCAGCTTCCCAGGTGGGACAGGGGGAGGAGAGCAGTACTTC. Encoded protein: CASSFPGGTGGGEQYF.

This clonotype was detected ten times or more. V and J are TRBV4-3 and TRBJ2-7; either TRBD1 or TRBD2 may supply D (5 bases each). The CDR3 has 14 residues. Germline V gene data show CDR1 as LGHNA and CDR2 as YSLEER. V was shortened by 0 bases and J by 4 bases, with 10 bases between the two germline ends. The CDR3 reads CASSQDLGDYEQYF. The CDR3 bases are TGCGCCAGCAGCCAAGATCTGGGGGATTACGAGCAGTACTTC.

Comments on this clonotype: A much larger clone differs from this one at a single base, so this may be a read error. V gene TRBV13 combines with J gene TRBJ1-1, with a tentative D call TRBD1 (5 bases). The germline V gene has CDR1 PRHDT and CDR2 FYEKMQ (reference sequence). The CDR3 loop spans 12 amino acids. The CDR3 sequence: CANSLGRWRAFF. The DNA of the CDR3 is TGTGCCAACAGCTTGGGGCGCTGGCGGGCTTTCTTT.

The chain employs TRBV7-9 and TRBJ2-3; D is perhaps TRBD1 or TRBD2 (6 bases each). Deletions cut 1 base from V and 5 bases from J, with 10 bases between. Germline V gene data show CDR1 as SEHNR and CDR2 as FQNEAQ (reference sequence). CDR3 length equals 14 residues. CDR3 region: CASSLGRGIDTQYF. CDR3 bases: TGTGCCAGCAGCTTAGGGAGGGGGATAGATACGCAGTATTTT.

In regard to this clonotype: This sequence may be a read error, since a much larger clone differs from it by one base. This chain links TRBV7-8 with TRBJ2-1, with D possibly matching TRBD1 (6 bases). Between the trimmed V and J ends, which lost 5 bases and 0 bases, there was a span of 20 bases. Germline CDR1 reads SGHVS; CDR2 reads FQNEAQ. The CDR3 has 18 residues. The CDR3 protein is CASSQHHLRGSSYNEQFF. CDR3 coding DNA: TGTGCCAGCAGCCAACACCACTTAAGGGGGAGCTCCTACAATGAGCAGTTCTTC.

In the case of this clonotype: This sequence may be a read error, since a much larger clone differs from it by one base. The genes are TRBV5-6 and TRBJ2-1; possible D gene TRBD2, 5 bases. The germline CDR1 and CDR2 sequences are SGHDT and YYEEEE. The CDR3 totals 14 residues. The CDR3 spells CTSSLDVGDNEQFF. CDR3 DNA sequence: TGTACCAGCAGCTTGGATGTCGGGGACAATGAGCAGTTCTTC.

In this sample, this clonotype turned up a few times. The rearrangement uses TRBV28 and TRBJ2-3; maybe TRBD2 (7 bases). Looked up from germline, CDR1 is MDHEN and CDR2 is SYDVKM. CDR3 length: 15 residues. Deletions cut 5 bases from V and 2 bases from J, with 14 bases between. CDR3 region: CASSPGGPFTDTQYF. For the CDR3, the DNA is TGTGCCAGCAGTCCCGGGGGGCCCTTCACAGATACGCAGTATTTT.